Listed here is a single T cell receptor beta chain. The data stem from a study of blood T cell repertoires in COVID-19. Study-wide context: Acute and convalescent COVID-19 samples came from the United States, Italy and Spain. The cDNA or gDNA used as material had been derived from T cells, B-cell-depleted T cells, or PBMCs.

Sequenced by immunoSEQ multiplex PCR; TCRdb stores in-frame clones only, minus some. The table shows 200,000 to 250,000 clones, with more than 65% occurring only once. The CDR3 length is 17 residues. The V gene lost 0 bases and the J gene lost 1 base, with 14 bases spanning the gap. Per the germline V gene, CDR1 is LNHNV and CDR2 is YYDKDF (reference sequence). The TCR originated in a woman of 80 years or more with acute or convalescent COVID-19. This sequence joins TRBV15 and TRBJ2-3; weak D call: TRBD2 (6 bases). The source material was peripheral blood. The CDR3 region is CATSRDLVIAGTDTQYF. The DNA for the CDR3 is TGTGCCACCAGCAGAGATCTTGTGATAGCGGGCACAGATACGCAGTATTTT.